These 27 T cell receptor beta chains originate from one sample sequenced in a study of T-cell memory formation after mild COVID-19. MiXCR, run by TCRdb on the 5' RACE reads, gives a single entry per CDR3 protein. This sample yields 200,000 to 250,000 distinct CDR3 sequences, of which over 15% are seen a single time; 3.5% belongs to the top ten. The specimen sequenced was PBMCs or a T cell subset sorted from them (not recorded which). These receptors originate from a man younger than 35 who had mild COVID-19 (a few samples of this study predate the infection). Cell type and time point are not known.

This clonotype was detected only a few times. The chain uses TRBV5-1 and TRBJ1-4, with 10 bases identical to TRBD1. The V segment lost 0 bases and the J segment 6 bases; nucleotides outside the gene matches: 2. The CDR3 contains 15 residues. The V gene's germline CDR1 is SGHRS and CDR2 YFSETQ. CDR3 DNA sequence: TGCGCCAGCAGCTTGGACGGACAGGGGGATGAAAAACTGTTTTTT. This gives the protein CASSLDGQGDEKLFF.

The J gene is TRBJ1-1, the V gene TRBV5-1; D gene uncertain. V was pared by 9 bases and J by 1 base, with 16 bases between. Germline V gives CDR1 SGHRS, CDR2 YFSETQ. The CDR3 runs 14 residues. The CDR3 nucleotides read TGCGCCACCCTCAGCGCCGCAGAGAACACTGAAGCTTTCTTT. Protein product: CATLSAAENTEAFF. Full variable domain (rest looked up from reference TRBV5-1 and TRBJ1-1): KAGVTQTPRYLIKTRGQQVTLSCSPISGHRSVSWYQQTPGQGLQFLFEYFSETQRNKGNFPGRFSGRQFSNSRSEMNVSTLELGDSALYLCATLSAAENTEAFFGQGTRLTVV.

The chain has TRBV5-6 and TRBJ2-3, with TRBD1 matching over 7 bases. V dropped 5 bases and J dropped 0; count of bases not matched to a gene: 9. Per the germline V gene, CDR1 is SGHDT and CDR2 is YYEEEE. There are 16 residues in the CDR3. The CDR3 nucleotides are TGTGCCAGCAGTTTTGACGTACAGGGGAGCACAGATACGCAGTATTTT. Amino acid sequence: CASSFDVQGSTDTQYF.

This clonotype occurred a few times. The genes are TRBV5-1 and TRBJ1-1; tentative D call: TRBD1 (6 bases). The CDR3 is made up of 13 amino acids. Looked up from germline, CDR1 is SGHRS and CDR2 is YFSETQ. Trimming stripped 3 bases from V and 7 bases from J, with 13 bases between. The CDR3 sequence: CASSSMIRGEAFF. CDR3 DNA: TGCGCCAGCAGCTCCATGATCAGGGGTGAAGCTTTCTTT.

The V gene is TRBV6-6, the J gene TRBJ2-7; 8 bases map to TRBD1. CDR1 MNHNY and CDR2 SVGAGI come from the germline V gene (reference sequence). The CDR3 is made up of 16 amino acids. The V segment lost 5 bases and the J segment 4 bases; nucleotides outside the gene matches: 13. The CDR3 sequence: CASSPLRGPKRYEQYV. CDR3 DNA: TGTGCCAGCAGTCCACTCAGGGGGCCCAAGCGGTACGAGCAGTACGTC.

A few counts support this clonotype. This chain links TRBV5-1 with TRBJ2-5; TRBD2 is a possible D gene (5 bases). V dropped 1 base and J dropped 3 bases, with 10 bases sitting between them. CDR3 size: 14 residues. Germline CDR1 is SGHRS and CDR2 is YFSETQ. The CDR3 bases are TGCGCCAGCAGCTTGACGGGGTTGGAAGAGACCCAGTACTTC. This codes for CASSLTGLEETQYF.

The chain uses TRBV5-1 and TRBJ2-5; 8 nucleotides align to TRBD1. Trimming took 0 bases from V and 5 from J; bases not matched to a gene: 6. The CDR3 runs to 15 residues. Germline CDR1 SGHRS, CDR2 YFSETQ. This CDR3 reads CASSLGQGAPETQYF. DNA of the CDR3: TGCGCCAGCAGCTTGGGGCAGGGGGCGCCGGAGACCCAGTACTTC.

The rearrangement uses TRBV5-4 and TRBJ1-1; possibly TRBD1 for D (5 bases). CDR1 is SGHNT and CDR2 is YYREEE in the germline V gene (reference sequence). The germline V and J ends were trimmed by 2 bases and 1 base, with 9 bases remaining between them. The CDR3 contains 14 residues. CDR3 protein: CASSLSQGNTEAFF. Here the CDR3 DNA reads TGTGCCAGCAGCTTAAGCCAGGGGAACACTGAAGCTTTCTTT.

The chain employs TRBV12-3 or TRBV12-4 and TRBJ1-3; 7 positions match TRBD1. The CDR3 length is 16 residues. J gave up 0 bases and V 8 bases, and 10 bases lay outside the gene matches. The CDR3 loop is CASAEVHRGSGNTIYF. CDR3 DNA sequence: TGTGCCAGCGCGGAAGTCCACAGGGGCTCTGGAAACACCATATATTTT.

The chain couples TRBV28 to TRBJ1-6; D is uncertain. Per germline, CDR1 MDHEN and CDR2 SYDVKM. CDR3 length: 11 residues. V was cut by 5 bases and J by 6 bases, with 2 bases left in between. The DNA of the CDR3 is TGTGCCAGCAGTATTAATTCACCCCTCCACTTT. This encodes CASSINSPLHF.

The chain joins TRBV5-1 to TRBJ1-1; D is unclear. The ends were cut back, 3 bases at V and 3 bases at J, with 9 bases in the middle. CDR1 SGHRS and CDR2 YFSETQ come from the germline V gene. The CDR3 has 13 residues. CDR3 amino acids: CASSSDGYTEAFF. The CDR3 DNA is TGCGCCAGCAGCTCTGACGGGTACACTGAAGCTTTCTTT.

CDR3 protein: CAISESTGRGPETQYF. CDR3 nucleotide sequence: TGTGCCATCAGTGAGTCGACGGGGCGGGGGCCTGAGACCCAGTACTTC. The chain has TRBV10-3 and TRBJ2-5; maybe TRBD2 (7 bases). The V end was cut by 0 bases, the J end by 5 bases, with 16 bases between. The CDR3 consists of 16 residues. The germline V gene has CDR1 ENHRY and CDR2 SYGVKD.

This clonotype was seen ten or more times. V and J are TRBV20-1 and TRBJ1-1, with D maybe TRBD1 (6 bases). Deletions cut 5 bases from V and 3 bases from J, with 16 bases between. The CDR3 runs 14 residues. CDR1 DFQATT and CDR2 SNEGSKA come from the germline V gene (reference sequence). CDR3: CSAQGQRQYTEAFF. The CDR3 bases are TGCAGTGCTCAAGGACAGCGACAGTACACTGAAGCTTTCTTT.

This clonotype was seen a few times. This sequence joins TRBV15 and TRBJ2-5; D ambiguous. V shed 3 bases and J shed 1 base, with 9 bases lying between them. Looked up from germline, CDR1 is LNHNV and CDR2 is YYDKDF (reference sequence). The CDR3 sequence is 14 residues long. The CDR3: CATSSYTSQETQYF. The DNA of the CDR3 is TGTGCCACCAGCAGCTACACTTCCCAAGAGACCCAGTACTTC.

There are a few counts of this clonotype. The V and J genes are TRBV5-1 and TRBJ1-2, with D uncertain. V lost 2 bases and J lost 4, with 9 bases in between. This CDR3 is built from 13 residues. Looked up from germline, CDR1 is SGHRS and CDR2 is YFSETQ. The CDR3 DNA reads TGCGCCAGCAGCTTTGACGCAAGCTATGGCTACACCTTC. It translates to CASSFDASYGYTF.

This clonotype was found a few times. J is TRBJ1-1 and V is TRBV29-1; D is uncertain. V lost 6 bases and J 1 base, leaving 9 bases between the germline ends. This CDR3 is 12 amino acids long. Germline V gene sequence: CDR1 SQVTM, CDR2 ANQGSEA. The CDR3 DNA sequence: TGCAGCGTCCAGAGGCAGAACACTGAAGCTTTCTTT. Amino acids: CSVQRQNTEAFF.

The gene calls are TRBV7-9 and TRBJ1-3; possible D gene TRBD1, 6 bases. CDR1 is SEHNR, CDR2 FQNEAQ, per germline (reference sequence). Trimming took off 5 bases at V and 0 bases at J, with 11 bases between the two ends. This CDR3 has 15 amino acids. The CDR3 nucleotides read TGTGCCAGCAGCAGAGGGGGGAACTCTGGAAACACCATATATTTT. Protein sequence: CASSRGGNSGNTIYF.

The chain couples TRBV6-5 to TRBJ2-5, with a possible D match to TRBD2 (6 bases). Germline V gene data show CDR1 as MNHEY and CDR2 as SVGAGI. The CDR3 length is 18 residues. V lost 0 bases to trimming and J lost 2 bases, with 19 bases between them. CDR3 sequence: CASSYSISLPGTQETQYF. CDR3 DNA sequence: TGTGCCAGCAGTTACTCGATATCCCTGCCAGGGACTCAAGAGACCCAGTACTTC.

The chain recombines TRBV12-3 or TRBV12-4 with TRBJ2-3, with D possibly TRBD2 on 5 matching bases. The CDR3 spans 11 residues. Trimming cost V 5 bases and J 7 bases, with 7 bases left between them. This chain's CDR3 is CASSGGNTQYF. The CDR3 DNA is TGTGCCAGCAGTGGAGGAAATACGCAGTATTTT.

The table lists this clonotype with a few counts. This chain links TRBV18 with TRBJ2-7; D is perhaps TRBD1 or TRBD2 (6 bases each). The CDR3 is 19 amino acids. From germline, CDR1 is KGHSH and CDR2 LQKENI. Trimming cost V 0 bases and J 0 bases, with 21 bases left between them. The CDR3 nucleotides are TGTGCCAGCTCACCACCGGGGCCGCTAGGGGGAGGAAGCTCCTACGAGCAGTACTTC. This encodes CASSPPGPLGGGSSYEQYF. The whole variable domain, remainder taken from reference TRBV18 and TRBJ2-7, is NAGVMQNPRHLVRRRGQEARLRCSPMKGHSHVYWYRQLPEEGLKFMVYLQKENIIDESGMPKERFSAEFPKEGPSILRIQQVVRGDSAAYFCASSPPGPLGGGSSYEQYFGPGTRLTVT.

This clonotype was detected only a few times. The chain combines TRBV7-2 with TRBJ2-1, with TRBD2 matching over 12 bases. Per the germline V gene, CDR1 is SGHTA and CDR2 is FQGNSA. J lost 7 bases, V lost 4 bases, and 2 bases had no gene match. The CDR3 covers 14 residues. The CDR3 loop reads CASSWTSGANEQFF. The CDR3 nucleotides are TGTGCCAGCAGCTGGACTAGCGGGGCGAATGAGCAGTTCTTC. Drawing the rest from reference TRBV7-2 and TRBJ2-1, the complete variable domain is GAGVSQSPSNKVTEKGKDVELRCDPISGHTALYWYRQSLGQGLEFLIYFQGNSAPDKSGLPSDRFSAERTGGSVSTLTIQRTQQEDSAVYLCASSWTSGANEQFFGPGTRLTVL.

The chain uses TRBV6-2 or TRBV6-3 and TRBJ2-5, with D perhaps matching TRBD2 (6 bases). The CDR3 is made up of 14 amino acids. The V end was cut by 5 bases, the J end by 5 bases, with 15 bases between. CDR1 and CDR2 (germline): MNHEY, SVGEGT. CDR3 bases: TGTGCCAGCAGTGTATGGGCGGGGACGGAGACCCAGTACTTC. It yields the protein CASSVWAGTETQYF.

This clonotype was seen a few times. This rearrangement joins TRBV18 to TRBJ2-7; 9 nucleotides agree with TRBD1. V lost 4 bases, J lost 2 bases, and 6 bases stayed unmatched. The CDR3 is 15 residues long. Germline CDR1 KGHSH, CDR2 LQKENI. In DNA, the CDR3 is TGTGCCAGCTCACTGGGACAGGGAAGGACCTACGAGCAGTACTTC. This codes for CASSLGQGRTYEQYF.

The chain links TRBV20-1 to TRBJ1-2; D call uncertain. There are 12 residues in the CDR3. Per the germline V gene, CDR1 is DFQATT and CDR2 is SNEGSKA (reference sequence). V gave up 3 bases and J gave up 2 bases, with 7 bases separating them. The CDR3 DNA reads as TGCAGTGCTAGCTGGGAAAACTATGGCTACACCTTC. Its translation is CSASWENYGYTF.

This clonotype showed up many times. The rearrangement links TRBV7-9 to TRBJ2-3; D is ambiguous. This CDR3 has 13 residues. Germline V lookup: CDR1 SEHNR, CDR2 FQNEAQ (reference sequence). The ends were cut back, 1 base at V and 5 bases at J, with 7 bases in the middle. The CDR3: CASSLVDVDTQYF. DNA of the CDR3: TGTGCCAGCAGCTTAGTAGATGTAGATACGCAGTATTTT.

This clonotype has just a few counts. The CDR3 here is CASSYSAVTEAFF. Here the CDR3 DNA reads TGTGCCAGCAGTTACTCTGCAGTCACTGAAGCTTTCTTT. The chain is built from TRBV6-5 and TRBJ1-1; D is ambiguous. Trimming took off 0 bases at V and 4 bases at J, with 6 bases between the two ends. This CDR3 has 13 residues. From germline, CDR1 is MNHEY and CDR2 SVGAGI.

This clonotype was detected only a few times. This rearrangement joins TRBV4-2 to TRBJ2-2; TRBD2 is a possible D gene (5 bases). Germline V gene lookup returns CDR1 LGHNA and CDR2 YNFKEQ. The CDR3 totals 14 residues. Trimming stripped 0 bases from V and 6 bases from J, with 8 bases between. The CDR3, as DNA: TGTGCCAGCAGCCAAGATCCGAGGGCCGGGGAGCTGTTTTTT. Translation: CASSQDPRAGELFF.